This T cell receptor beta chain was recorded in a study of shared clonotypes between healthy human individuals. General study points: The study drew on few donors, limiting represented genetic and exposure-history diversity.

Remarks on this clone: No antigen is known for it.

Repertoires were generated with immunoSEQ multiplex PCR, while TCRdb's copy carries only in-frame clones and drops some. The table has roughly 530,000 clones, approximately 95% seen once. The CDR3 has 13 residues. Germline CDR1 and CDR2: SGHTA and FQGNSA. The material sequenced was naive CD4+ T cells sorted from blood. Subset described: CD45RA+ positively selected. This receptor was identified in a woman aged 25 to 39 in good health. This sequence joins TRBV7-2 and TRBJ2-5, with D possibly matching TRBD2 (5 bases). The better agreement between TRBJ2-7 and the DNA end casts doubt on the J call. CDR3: CASSLRRLSEQYF. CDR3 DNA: TGTGCCAGCAGCTTACGGAGGCTTTCCGAGCAGTACTTC.